A single sample gave rise to the 25 T cell receptor beta chains below, sequenced in a study of OX40 agonist ivuxolimab in advanced cancers. TCRdb's copy holds only in-frame clones and misses some; the assay was immunoSEQ multiplex PCR. The sample records roughly 61,000 clones, 88% being singletons. This sample comprised CD4+ or CD8+ T cells sorted from blood, obtained in a trial of the OX40 agonist ivuxolimab. The receptors shown here come from an adult with an advanced solid tumor such as melanoma, head and neck, liver or kidney cancer.

For the CDR3, the DNA is TGCGCCAGCAGAGGAGACGCAGATACGCAGTATTTT. Protein product: CASRGDADTQYF. V is TRBV5-1 and J is TRBJ2-3; D call uncertain. The CDR3 length is 12 residues. V gave up 5 bases and J gave up 4 bases, with 8 bases separating them. CDR1 is SGHRS and CDR2 is YFSETQ in the germline V gene.

This clone was recorded once. The V gene is TRBV2, the J gene TRBJ1-2; TRBD1 aligns across 7 bases. The CDR3 sequence is 15 residues long. CDR1 is SNHLY and CDR2 is FYNNEI in the germline V gene. Trimming removed 4 bases from V and 2 bases from J; junction bases left unmatched: 7. CDR3 protein: CASSGGGQRNYGYTF. The CDR3 DNA is TGTGCCAGCAGTGGAGGGGGACAGCGGAACTATGGCTACACCTTC. Drawing the rest from reference TRBV2 and TRBJ1-2, the complete variable domain is EPEVTQTPSHQVTQMGQEVILRCVPISNHLYFYWYRQILGQKVEFLVSFYNNEISEKSEIFDDQFSVERPDGSNFTLKIRSTKLEDSAMYFCASSGGGQRNYGYTFGSGTRLTVV.

The chain couples TRBV7-9 to TRBJ1-3, with D possibly being TRBD1 (5 bases). Germline loops: CDR1 SEHNR, CDR2 FQNEAQ (reference sequence). The CDR3 totals 17 residues. V dropped 5 bases and J dropped 0 bases, with 17 bases sitting between them. The CDR3 sequence is CASSHLRGGDSGNTIYF. The CDR3 region has the DNA TGTGCCAGCAGCCACTTAAGGGGCGGAGACTCTGGAAACACCATATATTTT.

The gene calls are TRBV28 and TRBJ1-1; D gene uncertain. Trimming removed 1 base at V and 6 bases at J, with 12 bases between. Germline V gene lookup returns CDR1 MDHEN and CDR2 SYDVKM. The CDR3 covers 14 residues. CDR3 nucleotide sequence: TGTGCCAGCAGTTTATCCCCTGGGATTGCTGAAGCTTTCTTT. Translating gives CASSLSPGIAEAFF.

With respect to this clone: Other DNA sequences in this sample translate to the same CDR3. This chain uses TRBV11-2 with TRBJ1-1, with 9 bases that match TRBD1. The CDR3 totals 13 residues. Trimming cost V 5 bases and J 6 bases; bases outside gene matches: 4. Germline CDR1 and CDR2: SGHAT and FQNNGV. The CDR3 spells CASSARTGAEAFF. In nucleotides, the CDR3 is TGTGCCAGCAGCGCCCGGACAGGGGCTGAAGCTTTCTTT.

This chain uses TRBV7-8 with TRBJ2-7; the D is unclear. The V end was cut by 8 bases, the J end by 0 bases, with 8 bases between. The CDR3 consists of 12 residues. The germline gives CDR1 SGHVS, CDR2 FQNEAQ. This CDR3 is CASVDSSYEQYF. The DNA of the CDR3 is TGTGCCAGCGTCGACTCCTCCTACGAGCAGTACTTC.

The chain joins TRBV28 to TRBJ2-7, with D hard to call. The CDR3 runs 12 residues. Germline V lookup: CDR1 MDHEN, CDR2 SYDVKM. V lost 6 bases, J lost 1 base, and 7 bases lay in between. CDR3 bases: TGTGCCAGCAGGACCCCTTCCTACGAGCAGTACTTC. Encoded protein: CASRTPSYEQYF.

The CDR3 region has the DNA TGTGCCAGCAGTACCGACAGCTACAATGAGCAGTTCTTC. The encoded protein is CASSTDSYNEQFF. This chain uses TRBV6-5 with TRBJ2-1; D might be TRBD1 (5 bases). This CDR3 spans 13 amino acids. Trimming took 5 bases from V and 3 from J, leaving 8 bases between them. Germline V gene data show CDR1 as MNHEY and CDR2 as SVGAGI.

The chain is built from TRBV30 and TRBJ2-7; D is uncertain. Germline CDR1 GTSNPN, CDR2 SVGIG (reference sequence). There are 12 residues in the CDR3. V gave up 0 bases and J gave up 7 bases, with 10 bases separating them. The CDR3 loop is CAWSVYGREQYF. CDR3 in DNA: TGTGCCTGGAGTGTCTATGGCCGAGAGCAGTACTTC.

The J gene is TRBJ2-6, the V gene TRBV27; 7 bases are shared with TRBD1. The germline V gene encodes CDR1 MNHEY and CDR2 SMNVEV (reference sequence). After removal of 2 bases from V and 0 bases from J, the junction contained 4 bases not matched to a gene. The CDR3 extends over 17 amino acids. The chain's CDR3 is CASSLGQVPSGANVLTF. CDR3 bases: TGTGCCAGCAGTTTAGGACAGGTACCCTCTGGGGCCAACGTCCTGACTTTC.

The table lists this clone with a count of one. This rearrangement joins TRBV10-2 to TRBJ2-7; the match to TRBD2 covers 10 bases. There are 13 residues in the CDR3. CDR1 WSHSY and CDR2 SAAADI come from the germline V gene. Trimming at V came to 8 bases and at J to 5 bases, leaving 6 bases not matched to a gene. CDR3 residues: CASRTSGSHEQYF. The CDR3 DNA is TGCGCCAGCCGGACTAGCGGAAGTCACGAGCAGTACTTC.

This sequence joins TRBV6-5 and TRBJ1-5; 7 bases are a match to TRBD1. The V and J ends lost 5 bases and 1 base, in that order; junction bases with no gene match: 2. In germline, CDR1 is MNHEY, CDR2 SVGAGI. CDR3 size: 14 residues. The CDR3 DNA reads as TGTGCCAGCAGTGGGGGACAGAGCAATCAGCCCCAGCATTTT. Its translation is CASSGGQSNQPQHF.

The V and J genes are TRBV30 and TRBJ1-2; 7 nucleotides match TRBD1. There are 12 residues in the CDR3. With 6 bases clipped from V and 3 bases from J, the junction kept 4 bases outside the gene matches. The germline CDR1 and CDR2 sequences are GTSNPN and SVGIG (reference sequence). The DNA of the CDR3 is TGTGCCTGTACAGGGGAATACTATGGCTACACCTTC. Residues: CACTGEYYGYTF.

This chain links TRBV6-5 with TRBJ1-5; D not resolved. The CDR3 extends over 12 amino acids. The V end lost 8 bases, the J end lost 6 bases, and 11 bases lay between the germline ends. Germline V gene data show CDR1 as MNHEY and CDR2 as SVGAGI. The CDR3 DNA follows: TGTGCCAGCGGCCCCCCGACTCAGCCCCAGCATTTT. This gives the protein CASGPPTQPQHF.

The chain couples TRBV29-1 to TRBJ1-2; 12 bases align to TRBD1. J was trimmed by 7 bases and V by 6 bases; bases with no gene match: 9. In germline, CDR1 is SQVTM, CDR2 ANQGSEA. The CDR3 consists of 14 residues. CDR3 residues: CSVMTGTGGPGYTF. DNA for the CDR3: TGCAGCGTAATGACCGGGACAGGGGGCCCTGGCTACACCTTC.

V and J are TRBV29-1 and TRBJ2-4, with D unclear. The germline gives CDR1 SQVTM, CDR2 ANQGSEA. The CDR3 has 12 residues. V gave up 3 bases and J gave up 8 bases, with 11 bases separating them. The CDR3 reads CSVDKGGDIQYF. The CDR3 DNA is TGCAGCGTTGACAAGGGTGGAGACATTCAGTACTTC.

The chain employs TRBV19 and TRBJ2-1; the D call may be TRBD1 or TRBD2 (7 bases each). The CDR3 has 15 amino acids. The V and J ends lost 7 bases and 2 bases respectively, with 15 bases between them. Germline-derived CDR1 and CDR2 are LNHDA and SQIVND (reference sequence). The CDR3 sequence is CASTRGGGPYNEQFF. The CDR3 region has the DNA TGTGCCAGTACTCGGGGAGGGGGCCCCTACAATGAGCAGTTCTTC. Combining the CDR3 with reference TRBV19 and TRBJ2-1 gives the whole variable domain DGGITQSPKYLFRKEGQNVTLSCEQNLNHDAMYWYRQDPGQGLRLIYYSQIVNDFQKGDIAEGYSVSREKKESFPLTVTSAQKNPTAFYLCASTRGGGPYNEQFFGPGTRLTVL.

The chain is built from TRBV5-4 and TRBJ1-1; TRBD1 might be the D (5 bases). CDR1 is SGHNT and CDR2 is YYREEE in the germline V gene (reference sequence). The CDR3 contains 13 residues. The germline V and J ends were trimmed by 2 bases and 5 bases, with 10 bases remaining between them. CDR3 region: CASSLVGETEAFF. The DNA for the CDR3 is TGTGCCAGCAGCTTAGTAGGGGAAACTGAAGCTTTCTTT.

The chain is built from TRBV6-6 and TRBJ1-5, with 8 bases identical to TRBD1. The CDR3 has 15 residues. CDR1 and CDR2 from the germline V gene are MNHNY and SVGAGI (reference sequence). Trimming took 11 bases from V and 0 from J; bases not matched to a gene: 9. The CDR3 loop is CASQGESYSNQPQHF. In DNA form, the CDR3 reads TGTGCCTCACAGGGGGAGTCATATAGCAATCAGCCCCAGCATTTT.

This chain uses TRBV7-9 with TRBJ2-2; D not certain. The CDR3 sequence is 13 residues long. V gave up 5 bases and J gave up 3 bases, with 7 bases separating them. The germline V gene encodes CDR1 SEHNR and CDR2 FQNEAQ (reference sequence). Here the CDR3 DNA reads TGTGCCAGCAGCCCCTTTTACACCGGGGAGCTGTTTTTT. Residues: CASSPFYTGELFF. Full variable domain (missing parts from reference TRBV7-9 and TRBJ2-2): DTGVSQNPRHKITKRGQNVTFRCDPISEHNRLYWYRQTLGQGPEFLTYFQNEAQLEKSRLLSDRFSAERPKGSFSTLEIQRTEQGDSAMYLCASSPFYTGELFFGEGSRLTVL.

This sequence joins TRBV7-6 and TRBJ1-1; D ambiguous. V shed 8 bases and J shed 2 bases, with 12 bases lying between them. CDR3 length equals 13 residues. Germline V gives CDR1 SGHVS, CDR2 FNYEAQ. The CDR3 DNA sequence: TGTGCCAGCTCCCGGGATTCCAACACTGAAGCTTTCTTT. Its translation is CASSRDSNTEAFF.

The chain joins TRBV28 to TRBJ2-6, with TRBD1 as a possible D gene (6 bases). V was shortened by 3 bases and J by 0 bases, with 12 bases between the two germline ends. Germline CDR1 and CDR2: MDHEN and SYDVKM. The CDR3 totals 17 residues. CDR3: CASSLQGMPSGANVLTF. Written as DNA, the CDR3 is TGTGCCAGCAGTTTGCAGGGGATGCCCTCTGGGGCCAACGTCCTGACTTTC.

This chain joins TRBV4-1 and TRBJ2-6; tentatively, D is TRBD1 or TRBD2 (7 bases each). The CDR3 sequence is 19 residues long. Germline assignment: CDR1 MGHRA and CDR2 YSYEKL. With 3 bases removed from V and 1 base from J, the gap between germline ends came to 19 bases. CDR3 sequence: CASSHSGEGALSGANVLTF. The CDR3, as DNA: TGCGCCAGCAGCCACTCCGGGGAGGGGGCCTTGTCTGGGGCCAACGTCCTGACTTTC.

The V call is TRBV7-8, the J call TRBJ1-1; the D gene is possibly TRBD1 (5 bases). The CDR3 is made up of 14 amino acids. Germline values: CDR1 SGHVS, CDR2 FQNEAQ. V lost 4 bases and J 4 bases, leaving 13 bases between the germline ends. The CDR3 DNA reads TGTGCCAGCAGCTCCTCCGGGACGGTCACTGAAGCTTTCTTT. It translates to CASSSSGTVTEAFF.

The chain recombines TRBV6-1 with TRBJ2-1; TRBD2 matches at 10 bases. Per germline, CDR1 MNHNS and CDR2 SASEGT. The CDR3 length is 18 residues. The J segment lost 6 bases and the V segment lost 3 bases, leaving 14 bases of the junction unmatched. The CDR3 nucleotides read TGTGCCAGCAGTGATATGGAATGGCGCGGGACTAGCGCCAATGAGCAGTTCTTC. Protein sequence: CASSDMEWRGTSANEQFF.